This T cell receptor beta chain was sequenced in a study of blood T cell repertoires in COVID-19. Study-level information: T cells, B-cell-depleted T cells, or PBMCs provided the cDNA or gDNA that served as material.

Original processing notes: Estimation of nucleated cell counts relied on the amplification of reference gene primers. The repertoire was sequenced with immunoSEQ multiplex PCR; TCRdb's copy has only in-frame clones and lacks some. That table furnishes V, J and clone size, whereas the DNA furnished D and trimming. This sample yields roughly 230,000 clones, of which 65% to 90% are seen a single time; 6.5% to 9% belongs to the top ten. This clonotype was sampled from a woman aged 45-65 years with acute or convalescent COVID-19. The sequenced material came from peripheral blood.

The DNA for the CDR3 is TGTGCCAGCAGCTTAGTCGGTAATAATTCACCCCTCCACTTT. This codes for CASSLVGNNSPLHF. This sequence joins TRBV7-2 and TRBJ1-6; no clear D. Trimming pared 1 base from V and 5 bases from J, leaving 6 bases between. In germline, CDR1 is SGHTA, CDR2 FQGNSA. The CDR3 sequence is 14 residues long.